The source of this TCR beta chain is a study of blood T cell repertoires in COVID-19. On the study more broadly: COVID-19 samples from acute and convalescent phases originated in the United States, Italy and Spain. Sources were T cells, B-cell-depleted T cells, or PBMCs; the material itself was cDNA or gDNA.

How the authors handled the data: Researchers report that nucleated cell counts were estimated from reference gene primer amplification. Produced via immunoSEQ multiplex PCR; TCRdb's table is partial and in-frame only. V, J and clone size were drawn from that table, and D and trimming were deduced from the DNA. The data show fewer than 500,000 clones, 88% seen once. Donors were grouped by their self-reported clinical history. This CDR3 has 14 residues. V lost 7 bases to trimming and J lost 10 bases; unmatched junction nucleotides: 9. Germline loops: CDR1 KGHDR, CDR2 SFDVKD. This sequence originates from a woman under 40 with acute COVID-19. The chain combines TRBV24-1 with TRBJ2-1, with 10 positions matching TRBD2. Material for sequencing was PBMCs or T cells enriched from blood (not recorded which). The CDR3 spells CATSKAGGTQEQFF. In DNA form, the CDR3 reads TGTGCCACCAGCAAAGCGGGGGGGACTCAGGAGCAGTTCTTC.